The TCR beta chain under discussion was sequenced for a study of glioma-infiltrating T cells after dendritic cell vaccination. The wider study: Dendritic cell vaccine was injected intradermally three times, biweekly. General study findings and limits: Estimated pretreatment TIL content predicted outcome after dendritic cell vaccination.

This clone has a handful of counts. Its antigen is unidentified. Only patients with spare fresh-frozen tumor and over two years of follow-up were included. Method: immunoSEQ multiplex PCR; TCRdb's copy keeps in-frame clones and lacks some. The data contain roughly 70,000 clones, about 80% of them singletons. The TCR originated in a human donor with glioblastoma. This material consisted of blood, taken before dendritic cell vaccination.

CDR3: CASSYRQGYEQYV. CDR3 nucleotides: TGTGCCAGCAGTTACCGACAGGGCTACGAGCAGTACGTC. This chain uses TRBV6-5 with TRBJ2-7; TRBD1 matches at 7 bases. The V and J ends lost 2 bases and 3 bases, in that order; junction bases with no gene match: 1. From germline, CDR1 is MNHEY and CDR2 SVGAGI. There are 13 residues in the CDR3.